The 10 T cell receptor beta chains below all came from one sample that was sequenced in a study of cytomegalovirus exposure and HLA in healthy donors. Libraries were prepared by immunoSEQ multiplex PCR; TCRdb keeps only in-frame clonotypes and omits some of them. The table includes around 150,000 clones, roughly 90% detected once. Sequenced material: PBMCs. These TCRs come from a man younger than 30 in good health and CMV-seronegative.

The CDR3 sequence is CASSRDRNNEKLFF. As DNA, the CDR3 is TGTGCCAGCAGTAGGGACAGGAATAATGAAAAACTGTTTTTT. The J gene is TRBJ1-4, the V gene TRBV6-1; 8 bases agree with TRBD1. The CDR3 is made up of 14 amino acids. Germline CDR1 is MNHNS and CDR2 is SASEGT. V shed 5 bases, J shed 4 bases, and the junction held 3 bases outside the gene matches.

The CDR3 loop reads CASSLDPSSYEQYF. The DNA for the CDR3 is TGTGCCAGCAGCTTAGATCCGAGCTCCTACGAGCAGTACTTC. The chain uses TRBV7-9 and TRBJ2-7; unclear D gene. V lost 1 base and J lost 0, with 7 bases in between. This CDR3 is 14 amino acids long. CDR1 and CDR2 from the germline V gene are SEHNR and FQNEAQ (reference sequence).

V is TRBV5-4 and J is TRBJ2-5; 7 nucleotides match TRBD2. Germline V CDR1 and CDR2: SGHNT, YYREEE (reference sequence). CDR3 size: 15 residues. Trimming took 4 bases from V and 4 from J; bases not matched to a gene: 10. DNA of the CDR3: TGTGCCAGCAGCACTAGACTAGCTTCCCTAGAGACCCAGTACTTC. It encodes CASSTRLASLETQYF.

The chain is built from TRBV27 and TRBJ2-7; D gene uncertain. The germline CDR1 and CDR2 sequences are MNHEY and SMNVEV (reference sequence). Trimming took off 9 bases at V and 2 bases at J, with 14 bases between the two ends. The CDR3 consists of 13 residues. DNA for the CDR3: TGTGCCAGTTCCGTACAGTACCCCTACGAGCAGTACTTC. It encodes CASSVQYPYEQYF.

This clone was found a few times. The chain combines TRBV9 with TRBJ2-3; 9 positions match TRBD2. The CDR3 extends over 17 amino acids. The germline CDR1 and CDR2 sequences are SGDLS and YYNGEE. The V segment lost 2 bases and the J segment 0 bases; nucleotides outside the gene matches: 7. In DNA, the CDR3 is TGTGCCAGCAGCGTCACATTTAGCGGGGGAAGCACAGATACGCAGTATTTT. It translates to CASSVTFSGGSTDTQYF.

The chain uses TRBV29-1 and TRBJ1-1; no clear D gene. Germline CDR1 is SQVTM and CDR2 is ANQGSEA. This CDR3 spans 11 amino acids. The V end was cut by 6 bases, the J end by 1 base, with 6 bases between. The CDR3, as DNA: TGCAGCGTCCGACAGAACACTGAAGCTTTCTTT. Translated, it gives CSVRQNTEAFF.

The V gene is TRBV7-9, the J gene TRBJ2-5, with D maybe TRBD1 (7 bases). This CDR3 is 18 amino acids long. Trimming removed 5 bases from V and 4 bases from J, with 26 bases in between. Per the germline V gene, CDR1 is SEHNR and CDR2 is FQNEAQ (reference sequence). CDR3 loop: CASSPRQGGLMGRETQYF. The CDR3, as DNA: TGTGCCAGCAGCCCACGACAGGGAGGTTTAATGGGGAGAGAGACCCAGTACTTC. Variable domain in full (rest from reference TRBV7-9 and TRBJ2-5): DTGVSQNPRHKITKRGQNVTFRCDPISEHNRLYWYRQTLGQGPEFLTYFQNEAQLEKSRLLSDRFSAERPKGSFSTLEIQRTEQGDSAMYLCASSPRQGGLMGRETQYFGPGTRLLVL.

J is TRBJ2-6 and V is TRBV10-3; 8 positions agree with TRBD1. V shed 7 bases, J shed 0 bases, and the junction held 11 bases outside the gene matches. Germline V gene sequence: CDR1 ENHRY, CDR2 SYGVKD. The CDR3 extends over 18 amino acids. CDR3 nucleotides: TGTGCCATCACCCCGACAGGGGCAGGAAACTCTGGGGCCAACGTCCTGACTTTC. Translation: CAITPTGAGNSGANVLTF.

The V call is TRBV11-2, the J call TRBJ1-2; perhaps TRBD1 as D (6 bases). The CDR3 is 14 residues long. V shed 2 bases and J shed 4 bases, with 11 bases lying between them. CDR1 and CDR2 from the germline V gene are SGHAT and FQNNGV. In DNA, the CDR3 is TGTGCCAGCAGCTTAAGGGCAGGGGTCTATGGCTACACCTTC. The encoded protein is CASSLRAGVYGYTF.

This rearrangement joins TRBV5-1 to TRBJ2-3, with 12 bases lining up with TRBD2. Unmatched junction bases numbered 5, after V lost 0 bases and J lost 0 bases. Germline V CDR1 and CDR2: SGHRS, YFSETQ. The CDR3 loop spans 18 amino acids. The CDR3, as DNA: TGCGCCAGCAGCTTGGCTAGCGGGGGGGGCTTTAGCACAGATACGCAGTATTTT. Protein sequence: CASSLASGGGFSTDTQYF.